These 8 T cell receptor beta chains came from one sample sequenced in a study of early T cells in non-severe SARS-CoV-2 infection. TCRdb analysed the 5' RACE reads with MiXCR anew, one entry per CDR3 protein. The data show 32,000 or so distinct CDR3 sequences, under 6% seen once. Sequenced: whole blood. The receptors come from an adult who was a healthcare worker with PCR-confirmed SARS-CoV-2 infection or an uninfected control (not recorded which).

This chain connects TRBV10-1 to TRBJ2-1, with TRBD1 matching over 7 bases. The CDR3 is 15 residues long. The ends lost 3 bases at V and 2 bases at J; junction bases unmatched: 4. CDR1 WNHNN and CDR2 SYGVQD come from the germline V gene (reference sequence). CDR3 loop: CASSEYGTAYNEQFF. CDR3 in DNA: TGCGCCAGCAGTGAATACGGGACAGCCTACAATGAGCAGTTCTTC.

Ten or more counts support this clonotype. The V call is TRBV9, the J call TRBJ1-1; no clear D gene. The CDR3 runs 13 residues. The V and J ends lost 0 bases and 7 bases respectively, with 10 bases between them. CDR1 and CDR2 (germline): SGDLS, YYNGEE. CDR3 nucleotides: TGTGCCAGCAGCGTAGGGTTCCTGGGTGAAGCTTTCTTT. This translates into CASSVGFLGEAFF.

This clonotype was counted many times. The rearrangement links TRBV15 to TRBJ1-5, with D tentatively TRBD1 (5 bases). V lost 0 bases and J lost 10, with 16 bases in between. CDR3 size: 15 residues. Germline-derived CDR1 and CDR2 are LNHNV and YYDKDF (reference sequence). The CDR3 nucleotides read TGTGCCACCAGCAGAGATAGAGCAGGGAGAGATCCCCAGCATTTT. This encodes CATSRDRAGRDPQHF.

The table lists this clonotype with a few counts. This sequence joins TRBV20-1 and TRBJ2-7; the D call may be TRBD1 or TRBD2 (5 bases each). This CDR3 has 12 amino acids. The V end was cut by 6 bases, the J end by 6 bases, with 15 bases between. Germline loops: CDR1 DFQATT, CDR2 SNEGSKA (reference sequence). The CDR3 reads CSAGVTWGEQYF. In DNA, the CDR3 is TGCAGTGCGGGGGTCACCTGGGGCGAGCAGTACTTC.

This clonotype came up many times. V gene TRBV4-3 combines with J gene TRBJ1-6, with a weak D call TRBD1 (6 bases). The CDR3 contains 18 residues. V gave up 0 bases and J gave up 5 bases, with 17 bases separating them. The germline V gene encodes CDR1 LGHNA and CDR2 YSLEER. The CDR3 sequence: CASSQEVQGTYNNSPLHF. The CDR3 region has the DNA TGCGCCAGCAGCCAAGAAGTTCAGGGGACCTATAATAATTCACCCCTCCACTTT.

This clonotype was counted between two and nine times. The CDR3 region is CASTTRRVNQPQHF. In DNA, the CDR3 is TGTGCCAGCACCACCCGAAGGGTCAATCAGCCCCAGCATTTT. The chain couples TRBV12-3 or TRBV12-4 to TRBJ1-5, with D unclear. With 7 bases removed from V and 3 bases from J, the gap between germline ends came to 13 bases. The CDR3 is made up of 14 amino acids.

By share of the sample, this clonotype is medium-sized (0.01 to 0.1%). The chain couples TRBV7-2 to TRBJ1-5; no clear D gene. The germline V gene encodes CDR1 SGHTA and CDR2 FQGNSA. Trimming took 1 base from V and 7 from J, leaving 11 bases between them. The CDR3 covers 14 residues. CDR3 nucleotide sequence: TGTGCCAGCAGCTTAGTTCAGGTCGGACAGCCCCAGCATTTT. Translating gives CASSLVQVGQPQHF.

This chain joins TRBV7-2 and TRBJ2-5, with D possibly called TRBD1 or TRBD2 (5 bases each). V lost 3 bases to trimming and J lost 4 bases, with 12 bases between them. The V gene's germline CDR1 is SGHTA and CDR2 FQGNSA. This CDR3 has 14 residues. CDR3 bases: TGTGCCAGCAGCTTTGACCGGGACGTAGAGACCCAGTACTTC. This gives the protein CASSFDRDVETQYF.